A selection of T cell receptor beta chains follows, all from one sample in a study of monozygotic twins with inflammatory bowel disease. TCRdb reprocessed the 5' RACE reads, keeping one entry per CDR3 protein, no DNA. Its clone listing holds approximately 400,000 distinct CDR3 sequences. The material sequenced was blood. Every receptor here comes from a human donor with ulcerative colitis or Crohn's disease, or a healthy co-twin of an affected twin (not recorded which). Each CDR3 is given with its conserved first and last residue.

v_call	j_call	cdr3_aa
TRBV4-3	TRBJ2-7	CASSQVQGAVEQYF
TRBV20-1	TRBJ2-1	CSAREESSGRAGEQFF
TRBV5-6	TRBJ1-5	CASSSTGSGPQHF
TRBV4-1	TRBJ2-5	CASSQAGSGREETQYF
TRBV3-1	TRBJ2-7	CASSHRGAGMTYEQYF
TRBV27	TRBJ1-5	CASSFGGSNQPQHF
TRBV6-1	TRBJ2-1	CASSPVAGSLYNEQFF
TRBV3-1	TRBJ1-2	CASSQGQGWYGYTF
TRBV29-1	TRBJ2-5	CSEGQWGTSGGVETQYF
TRBV3-1	TRBJ1-2	CASSQLGQVNGYTF
TRBV5-1	TRBJ1-5	CASSLTGGDQPQHF
TRBV4-1	TRBJ2-7	CASSQGPEGKGASYEQYF
TRBV6-6	TRBJ1-6	CASTKTYNSPLHF
TRBV28	TRBJ2-3	CASSPGVSDTQYF
TRBV5-1	TRBJ1-1	CASSLVGQGDTEAFF
TRBV4-2	TRBJ2-3	CASSQGQGSDTQYF
TRBV19	TRBJ2-7	CASSTRDRVNEQYF
TRBV30	TRBJ1-1	CAWSEGPNTEAFF
TRBV7-2	TRBJ2-5	CASSLDRGSETQYF
TRBV7-6	TRBJ2-7	CASSPGTPEQYF
TRBV10-3	TRBJ2-7	CASMDSPYEQYF
TRBV29-1	TRBJ2-1	CSVENSSEDNEQFF
TRBV20-1	TRBJ2-5	CSVLGQRQETQYF
TRBV5-1	TRBJ2-3	CASSRSGTGGVLVIADTQYF
TRBV30	TRBJ2-7	CAWTLTGTYEQYF
TRBV7-9	TRBJ1-5	CASSPGTGGGNQPQHF
TRBV5-1	TRBJ2-1	CASSLPGHNEQFF
TRBV27	TRBJ2-1	CASSARTSGRGEQFF
TRBV20-1	TRBJ2-1	CSAKREGRGNEQFF
TRBV5-4	TRBJ2-3	CASSPGGPEPFVTDTQYF
TRBV19	TRBJ1-2	CASRRAATDNYGYTF
TRBV20-1	TRBJ2-3	CSASPTSPDTQYF
TRBV5-1	TRBJ2-5	CASSSDRGRGETQYF
TRBV4-1	TRBJ2-5	CASSRWPEETQYF
TRBV7-9	TRBJ2-7	CASSLGLAGGEQYF
TRBV4-1	TRBJ1-5	CASSQDLIGGWGNQPQHF
TRBV12-3/TRBV12-4	TRBJ2-2	CASSGRGPGELFF
TRBV6-1	TRBJ2-1	CASSLTGEIFGIYNEQFF
TRBV13	TRBJ1-1	CASSLWGAGDTEAFF
TRBV6-5	TRBJ2-3	CASSSHDSTDTQYF
TRBV5-1	TRBJ2-3	CASSVRLAGGPVADTQYF
TRBV16	TRBJ1-2	CASSPEKGMHGYTF
TRBV4-1	TRBJ2-2	CASAVSGSYTGELFF
TRBV11-2	TRBJ2-1	CASSTPGLAYNEQFF
TRBV12-3/TRBV12-4	TRBJ2-2	CASSLRRANTGELFF
TRBV2	TRBJ1-1	CASRGNRGNTEAFF
TRBV20-1	TRBJ2-3	CSAGGVHTDTQYF
TRBV6-1	TRBJ1-1	CASTNRGKSGNTEAFF
TRBV4-2	TRBJ2-5	CASSQGAGQGGETQYF
TRBV25-1	TRBJ1-1	CASSPSRAGEAFF
TRBV14	TRBJ2-7	CASSRDSGRLNEQYF
TRBV4-1	TRBJ2-2	CASSQETFSGGTGELFF
TRBV7-2	TRBJ2-3	CASSLASRTSGTDTQYF
TRBV25-1	TRBJ2-7	CASSGDVYEQYF
TRBV28	TRBJ2-7	CASRGQGNSYEQYF
TRBV4-2	TRBJ1-6	CASSQARSPLHF
TRBV10-3	TRBJ2-2	CAISESLGGELFF
TRBV4-2	TRBJ1-1	CASSQMTGTNTEAFF
TRBV12-3/TRBV12-4	TRBJ2-1	CATGVSSYNEQFF
TRBV11-2	TRBJ1-6	CASSLLEGYSPLHF